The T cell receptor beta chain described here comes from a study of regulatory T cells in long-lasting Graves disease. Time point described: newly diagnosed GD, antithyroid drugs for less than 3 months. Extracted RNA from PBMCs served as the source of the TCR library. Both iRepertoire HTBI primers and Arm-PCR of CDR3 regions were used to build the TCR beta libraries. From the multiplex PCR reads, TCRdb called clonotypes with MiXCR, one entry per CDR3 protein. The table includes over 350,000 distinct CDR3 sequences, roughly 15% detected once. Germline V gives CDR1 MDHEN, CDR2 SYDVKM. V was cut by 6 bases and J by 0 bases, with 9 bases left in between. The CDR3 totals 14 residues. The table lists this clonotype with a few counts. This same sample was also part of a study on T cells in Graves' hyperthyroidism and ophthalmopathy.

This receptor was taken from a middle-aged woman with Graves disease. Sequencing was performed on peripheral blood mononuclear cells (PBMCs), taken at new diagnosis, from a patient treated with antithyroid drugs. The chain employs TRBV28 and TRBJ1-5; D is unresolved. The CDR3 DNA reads TGTGCCAGCAGATTGACACCTAGCAATCAGCCCCAGCATTTT. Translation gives CASRLTPSNQPQHF.